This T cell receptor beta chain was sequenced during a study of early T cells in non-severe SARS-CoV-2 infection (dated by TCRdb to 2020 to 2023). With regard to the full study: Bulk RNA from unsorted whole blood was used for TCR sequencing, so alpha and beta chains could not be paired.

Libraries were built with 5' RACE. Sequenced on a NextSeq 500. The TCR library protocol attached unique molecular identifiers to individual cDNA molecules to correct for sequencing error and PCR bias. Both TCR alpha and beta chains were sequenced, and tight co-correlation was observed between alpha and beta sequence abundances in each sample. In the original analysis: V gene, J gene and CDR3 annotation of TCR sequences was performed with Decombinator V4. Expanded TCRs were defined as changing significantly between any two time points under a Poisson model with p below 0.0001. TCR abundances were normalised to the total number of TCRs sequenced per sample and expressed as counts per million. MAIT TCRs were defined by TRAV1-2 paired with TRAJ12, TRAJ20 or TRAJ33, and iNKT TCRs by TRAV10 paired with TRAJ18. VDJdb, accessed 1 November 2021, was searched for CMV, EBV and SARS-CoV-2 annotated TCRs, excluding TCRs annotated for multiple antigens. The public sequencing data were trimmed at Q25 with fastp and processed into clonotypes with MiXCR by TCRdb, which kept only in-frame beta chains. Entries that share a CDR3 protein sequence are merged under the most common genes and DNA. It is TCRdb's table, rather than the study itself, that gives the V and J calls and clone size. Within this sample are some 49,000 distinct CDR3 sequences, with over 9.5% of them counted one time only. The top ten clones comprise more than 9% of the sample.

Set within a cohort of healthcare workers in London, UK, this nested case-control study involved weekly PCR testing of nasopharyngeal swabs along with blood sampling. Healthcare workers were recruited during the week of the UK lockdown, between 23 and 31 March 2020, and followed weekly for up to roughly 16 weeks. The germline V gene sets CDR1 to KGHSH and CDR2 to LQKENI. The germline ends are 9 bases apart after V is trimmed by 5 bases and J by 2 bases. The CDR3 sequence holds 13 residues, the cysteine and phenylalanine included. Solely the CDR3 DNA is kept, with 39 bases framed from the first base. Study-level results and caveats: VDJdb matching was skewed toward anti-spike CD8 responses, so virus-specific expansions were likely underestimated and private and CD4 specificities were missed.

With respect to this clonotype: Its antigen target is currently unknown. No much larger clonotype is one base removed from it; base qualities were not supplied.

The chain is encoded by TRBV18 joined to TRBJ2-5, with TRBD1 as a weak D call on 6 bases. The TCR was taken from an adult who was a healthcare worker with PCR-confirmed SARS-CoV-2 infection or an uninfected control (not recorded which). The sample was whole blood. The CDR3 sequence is CASSRTAQETQYF. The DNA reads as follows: TGTGCCAGCTCAAGGACAGCTCAAGAGACCCAGTACTTC.